Presented here are 25 T cell receptor beta chains from one specimen sequenced in a study of cytomegalovirus exposure and HLA in healthy donors. PCR employed 60 Vbeta and 13 Jbeta primers. Using immunoSEQ multiplex PCR, the repertoire was profiled, and TCRdb retains in-frame clones only, with some absent. The sample holds 60,000 to 65,000 clones, around 87% seen once. The sample taken for sequencing was PBMCs. These TCRs come from a man younger than 35 in good health and CMV-seronegative.

This clone has only one observation. J is TRBJ2-1 and V is TRBV5-6; no definite D call. This CDR3 has 11 amino acids. In germline, CDR1 is SGHDT, CDR2 YYEEEE. Trimming pared 4 bases from V and 9 bases from J, leaving 8 bases between. CDR3 protein: CASSLSGEQFF. In nucleotides, the CDR3 is TGTGCCAGCAGCCTGTCGGGTGAGCAGTTCTTC.

This clone was detected once. The chain combines TRBV13 with TRBJ1-1; no definite D call. Germline assignment: CDR1 PRHDT and CDR2 FYEKMQ (reference sequence). The CDR3 totals 12 residues. The V gene lost 4 bases and the J gene lost 1 base, with 4 bases spanning the gap. CDR3 coding DNA: TGTGCCAGCAGCTATCAGAACACTGAAGCTTTCTTT. Encoded protein: CASSYQNTEAFF.

The chain combines TRBV30 with TRBJ2-2; 9 bases agree with TRBD1. The CDR3 is 19 amino acids. In germline, CDR1 is GTSNPN, CDR2 SVGIG (reference sequence). The CDR3 DNA reads TGTGTCCTGAGCAAACAGGGGGCGGGGGCCTTTTCGAACACCGGGGAGCTGTTTTTT. It codes for CVLSKQGAGAFSNTGELFF. Full variable domain (rest looked up from reference TRBV30 and TRBJ2-2): SQTIHQWPATLVQPVGSPLSLECTVEGTSNPNLYWYRQAAGRGLQLLFYSVGIGQISSEVPQNLSASRPQDRQFILSSKKLLLSDSGFYLCVLSKQGAGAFSNTGELFFGEGSRLTVL.

This chain uses TRBV7-9 with TRBJ1-1; TRBD1 aligns across 7 bases. The CDR3 totals 15 residues. V trimming: 2 bases; J trimming: 4 bases; junction bases outside the gene matches: 7. The germline V gene has CDR1 SEHNR and CDR2 FQNEAQ (reference sequence). The CDR3 reads CASSLLGPGGTEAFF. CDR3 sequence (DNA): TGTGCCAGCAGCTTACTAGGGCCAGGGGGCACTGAAGCTTTCTTT.

The chain recombines TRBV5-1 with TRBJ1-6; D may be TRBD1 (5 bases). Germline V CDR1 and CDR2: SGHRS, YFSETQ. Trimming stripped 4 bases from V and 8 bases from J, with 10 bases between. CDR3 size: 13 residues. CDR3 sequence (DNA): TGCGCCAGCAGCCAGGGCTTAGATTCACCCCTCCACTTT. Protein sequence: CASSQGLDSPLHF.

The chain employs TRBV30 and TRBJ1-4; no firm D call. Germline V CDR1 and CDR2: GTSNPN, SVGIG (reference sequence). The CDR3 has 13 amino acids. Trimming removed 5 bases from V and 0 bases from J, with 7 bases in between. This CDR3 reads CAWDEATNEKLFF. In DNA form, the CDR3 reads TGTGCCTGGGACGAGGCAACTAATGAAAAACTGTTTTTT.

The chain employs TRBV9 and TRBJ2-2; tentatively, D is TRBD2 (7 bases). CDR1 SGDLS and CDR2 YYNGEE come from the germline V gene. Trimming cost V 0 bases and J 6 bases, with 9 bases left between them. This CDR3 spans 14 amino acids. CDR3 protein: CASSVEGGAGELFF. Here the CDR3 DNA reads TGTGCCAGCAGCGTAGAGGGGGGGGCCGGGGAGCTGTTTTTT.

Only a few counts were recorded for this clone. The chain recombines TRBV10-2 with TRBJ1-2, with D possibly matching TRBD1 (5 bases). The CDR3 runs to 12 residues. Germline loops: CDR1 WSHSY, CDR2 SAAADI. V was clipped by 9 bases and J by 4 bases, with 12 bases between them. CDR3 region: CASLTDSYGYTF. CDR3 DNA: TGCGCCAGTCTGACAGATTCCTATGGCTACACCTTC.

The chain carries TRBV10-1 and TRBJ2-3; D might be TRBD1 (5 bases). Deletions cut 7 bases from V and 5 bases from J, with 7 bases between. CDR1 WNHNN and CDR2 SYGVQD come from the germline V gene (reference sequence). The CDR3 runs to 11 residues. The CDR3 DNA reads as TGCGCCAGCACCGACAGAGATACGCAGTATTTT. This translates into CASTDRDTQYF.

As to this clone: One junction end does not reproduce the germline sequence, and a read error may be involved. The chain is built from TRBV7-7 and TRBJ2-2, with TRBD1 as a possible D gene (6 bases). The CDR3 length is 14 residues. CDR1 is SSHAT, CDR2 FNYEAQ, per germline (reference sequence). This chain's CDR3 is CASSPGHRTGELFF. As DNA, the CDR3 is TGTGCTAGCAGCCCGGGACACCGTACCGGGGAGCTGTTTTTT.

The rearrangement links TRBV7-7 to TRBJ2-6, with TRBD1 identical over 8 bases. Germline CDR1 and CDR2: SSHAT and FNYEAQ (reference sequence). The CDR3 sequence is 17 residues long. CDR3 nucleotides: TGTGCTAGCGGCCTGGGGACAGGTGACTCTGGGGCCAACGTCCTGACTTTC. It translates to CASGLGTGDSGANVLTF. Complete variable domain (other parts from reference TRBV7-7 and TRBJ2-6): GAGVSQSPRYKVTKRGQDVTLRCDPISSHATLYWYQQALGQGPEFLTYFNYEAQPDKSGLPSDRFSAERPEGSISTLTIQRTEQRDSAMYRCASGLGTGDSGANVLTFGAGSRLTVL.

This clone was counted a single time. The chain couples TRBV30 to TRBJ1-1; the match to TRBD1 covers 9 bases. The V and J ends lost 0 bases and 5 bases, in that order; junction bases with no gene match: 13. The V gene's germline CDR1 is GTSNPN and CDR2 SVGIG (reference sequence). The CDR3 consists of 17 residues. CDR3 in DNA: TGTGCCTGGAGTGTATTACAGGGGGCTTTATTGGGGACTGAAGCTTTCTTT. This gives the protein CAWSVLQGALLGTEAFF.

V and J are TRBV29-1 and TRBJ1-1; possibly TRBD1 for D (5 bases). This CDR3 comprises 12 residues. The V and J ends lost 4 bases and 11 bases respectively, with 17 bases between them. Germline values: CDR1 SQVTM, CDR2 ANQGSEA. CDR3 loop: CSVAGNFVGAFF. CDR3 DNA sequence: TGCAGCGTTGCAGGGAACTTTGTGGGGGCTTTCTTT.

V is TRBV6-6 and J is TRBJ2-3; D remains ambiguous. Germline loops: CDR1 MNHNY, CDR2 SVGAGI (reference sequence). The CDR3 extends over 12 amino acids. The V and J ends lost 8 bases and 2 bases respectively, with 8 bases between them. The CDR3 protein is CASSRYTDTQYF. CDR3 sequence (DNA): TGTGCCAGCTCACGGTACACAGATACGCAGTATTTT.

This clone has just a few counts. The rearrangement uses TRBV2 and TRBJ1-6; D not certain. CDR1 and CDR2 (germline): SNHLY, FYNNEI. Trimming removed 3 bases from V and 7 bases from J, with 10 bases in between. The length of the CDR3 is 14 residues. The CDR3 is CASSEEGSNSPLHF. CDR3 DNA sequence: TGTGCCAGCAGTGAGGAGGGTTCCAATTCACCCCTCCACTTT.

This clone was seen a few times. The rearrangement links TRBV6-1 to TRBJ2-1, with 10 bases fitting TRBD1. V dropped 4 bases and J dropped 7; count of bases not matched to a gene: 10. The CDR3 totals 16 residues. CDR1 and CDR2 from the germline V gene are MNHNS and SASEGT. CDR3 in amino acids: CASSGSGQGRINEQFF. The CDR3 coding sequence is TGTGCCAGCAGTGGCTCGGGACAGGGGCGTATTAATGAGCAGTTCTTC.

The chain joins TRBV19 to TRBJ1-5, with 7 positions matching TRBD1. With V trimmed by 10 bases and J by 7 bases, 7 bases remained unmatched. Per germline, CDR1 LNHDA and CDR2 SQIVND (reference sequence). The CDR3 totals 12 residues. The CDR3 DNA follows: TGTGCCACTAGACAGGGATGGCAGCCCCAGCATTTT. Its protein is CATRQGWQPQHF.

This clone turned up a few times. The chain recombines TRBV7-3 with TRBJ2-1, with 7 bases that match TRBD2. The germline CDR1 and CDR2 sequences are SGHTA and FQGTGA. V lost 0 bases to trimming and J lost 0 bases; unmatched junction nucleotides: 11. CDR3 length: 19 residues. The CDR3 sequence: CASSLTSGRALLSYNEQFF. The CDR3 DNA sequence: TGTGCCAGCAGCTTAACGTCGGGGAGGGCCCTCCTCTCCTACAATGAGCAGTTCTTC.

This clone was seen only once. This rearrangement joins TRBV10-3 to TRBJ2-7; 11 nucleotides match TRBD2. This CDR3 is built from 15 residues. The germline V gene encodes CDR1 ENHRY and CDR2 SYGVKD. J lost 7 bases, V lost 0 bases, and 5 bases had no gene match. DNA for the CDR3: TGTGCCATCAGTGAGTCGACTAGCGGGGCGAGGGAGCAGTACTTC. Its translation: CAISESTSGAREQYF.

This chain joins TRBV7-8 and TRBJ2-1; 11 bases agree with TRBD2. The CDR3 is made up of 14 amino acids. J gave up 9 bases and V 5 bases, and 6 bases lay outside the gene matches. The V gene's germline CDR1 is SGHVS and CDR2 FQNEAQ. CDR3 sequence (DNA): TGTGCCAGCAGCCCACTAGCGGGGGCGGGTGAGCAGTTCTTC. Its protein is CASSPLAGAGEQFF.

The CDR3 nucleotides read TGTGCCAGCAGCCCCACGACAGGGGGTCCCTACGAGCAGTACTTC. It specifies CASSPTTGGPYEQYF. The V call is TRBV7-9, the J call TRBJ2-7; 9 bases map to TRBD1. The germline V gene has CDR1 SEHNR and CDR2 FQNEAQ (reference sequence). The CDR3 is 15 amino acids. Losses at the gene ends were 5 bases for V and 2 bases for J; bases not matched to a gene: 7.

The V gene is TRBV4-1, the J gene TRBJ2-5, with 8 bases aligning to TRBD1. Germline V gene data show CDR1 as MGHRA and CDR2 as YSYEKL. V trimming: 0 bases; J trimming: 5 bases; junction bases outside the gene matches: 11. The CDR3 runs to 17 residues. The CDR3 region is CASSQDYGTGLPETQYF. Here the CDR3 DNA reads TGCGCCAGCAGCCAAGATTACGGGACAGGCCTGCCGGAGACCCAGTACTTC.

The V and J genes are TRBV27 and TRBJ2-1; D remains unclear. The V gene lost 3 bases and the J gene lost 0 bases, with 6 bases spanning the gap. The germline CDR1 and CDR2 sequences are MNHEY and SMNVEV (reference sequence). The CDR3 sequence is 14 residues long. CDR3 region: CASSFFSSYNEQFF. CDR3 DNA: TGTGCCAGCAGTTTCTTTAGCTCCTACAATGAGCAGTTCTTC.

V and J are TRBV6-5 and TRBJ1-2, with 8 bases that match TRBD1. V shed 5 bases, J shed 7 bases, and the junction held 3 bases outside the gene matches. There are 12 residues in the CDR3. Germline assignment: CDR1 MNHEY and CDR2 SVGAGI. For the CDR3, the DNA is TGTGCCAGCAGTCCGGGACAGGCTGGCTACACCTTC. Translation: CASSPGQAGYTF.

The chain employs TRBV7-9 and TRBJ2-7; 9 nucleotides agree with TRBD1. This CDR3 has 17 residues. Germline loops: CDR1 SEHNR, CDR2 FQNEAQ (reference sequence). V gave up 5 bases and J gave up 2 bases; unmatched junction bases: 13. The CDR3 sequence: CASSGAGTGREAYEQYF. The CDR3 nucleotides read TGTGCCAGCAGCGGGGCGGGGACAGGGAGGGAGGCCTACGAGCAGTACTTC. The whole variable domain, remainder taken from reference TRBV7-9 and TRBJ2-7, is DTGVSQNPRHKITKRGQNVTFRCDPISEHNRLYWYRQTLGQGPEFLTYFQNEAQLEKSRLLSDRFSAERPKGSFSTLEIQRTEQGDSAMYLCASSGAGTGREAYEQYFGPGTRLTVT.